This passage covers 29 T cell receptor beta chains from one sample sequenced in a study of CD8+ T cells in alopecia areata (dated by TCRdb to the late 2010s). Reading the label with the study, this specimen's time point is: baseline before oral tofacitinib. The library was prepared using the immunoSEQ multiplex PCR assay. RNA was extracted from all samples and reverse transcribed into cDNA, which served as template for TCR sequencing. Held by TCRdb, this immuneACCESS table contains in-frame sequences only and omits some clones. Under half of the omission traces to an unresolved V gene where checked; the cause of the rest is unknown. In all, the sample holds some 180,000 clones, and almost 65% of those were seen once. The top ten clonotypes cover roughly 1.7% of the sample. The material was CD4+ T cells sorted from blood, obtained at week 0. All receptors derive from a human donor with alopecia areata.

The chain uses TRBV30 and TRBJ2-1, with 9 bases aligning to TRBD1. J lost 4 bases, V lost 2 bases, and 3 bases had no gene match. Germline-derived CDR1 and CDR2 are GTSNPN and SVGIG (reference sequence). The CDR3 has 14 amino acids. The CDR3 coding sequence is TGTGCCTGGAGTTTTGGGACAGGGTACAATGAGCAGTTCTTC. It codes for CAWSFGTGYNEQFF.

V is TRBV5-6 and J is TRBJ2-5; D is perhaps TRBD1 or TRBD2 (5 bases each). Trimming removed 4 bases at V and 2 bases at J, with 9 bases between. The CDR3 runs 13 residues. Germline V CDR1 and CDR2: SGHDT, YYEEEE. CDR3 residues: CASSRDGQETQYF. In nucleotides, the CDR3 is TGTGCCAGCAGCCGGGACGGTCAAGAGACCCAGTACTTC.

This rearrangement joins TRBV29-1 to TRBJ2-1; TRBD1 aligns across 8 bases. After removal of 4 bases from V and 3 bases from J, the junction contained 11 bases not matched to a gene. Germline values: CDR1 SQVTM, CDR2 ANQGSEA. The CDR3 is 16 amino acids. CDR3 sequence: CSVVPVTGGGYNEQFF. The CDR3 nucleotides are TGCAGCGTTGTGCCAGTTACAGGGGGAGGCTACAATGAGCAGTTCTTC.

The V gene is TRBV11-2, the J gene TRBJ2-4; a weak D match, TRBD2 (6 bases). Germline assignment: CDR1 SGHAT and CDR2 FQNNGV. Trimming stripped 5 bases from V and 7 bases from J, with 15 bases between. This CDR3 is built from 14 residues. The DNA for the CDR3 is TGTGCCAGCAGCCTGGGTGCAGGGAGGAACATTCAGTACTTC. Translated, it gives CASSLGAGRNIQYF.

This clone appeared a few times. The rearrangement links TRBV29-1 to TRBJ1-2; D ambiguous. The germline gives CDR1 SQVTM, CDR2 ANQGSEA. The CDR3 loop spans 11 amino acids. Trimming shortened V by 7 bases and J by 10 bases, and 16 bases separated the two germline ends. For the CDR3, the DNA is TGCAGCGGATCGCACACAGAGTCCTACACCTTC. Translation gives CSGSHTESYTF.

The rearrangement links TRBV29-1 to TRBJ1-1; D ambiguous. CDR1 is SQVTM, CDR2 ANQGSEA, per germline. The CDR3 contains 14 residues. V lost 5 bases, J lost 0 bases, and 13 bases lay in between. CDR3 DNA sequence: TGCAGCGTTATCGGCGGCGGCTTGAACACTGAAGCTTTCTTT. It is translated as CSVIGGGLNTEAFF. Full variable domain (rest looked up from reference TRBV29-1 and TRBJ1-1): SAVISQKPSRDICQRGTSLTIQCQVDSQVTMMFWYRQQPGQSLTLIATANQGSEATYESGFVIDKFPISRPNLTFSTLTVSNMSPEDSSIYLCSVIGGGLNTEAFFGQGTRLTVV.

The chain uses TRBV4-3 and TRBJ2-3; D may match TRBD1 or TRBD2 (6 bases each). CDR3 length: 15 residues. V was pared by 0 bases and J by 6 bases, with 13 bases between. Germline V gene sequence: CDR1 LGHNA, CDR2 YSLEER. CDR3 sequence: CASSQDFRGHDTQYF. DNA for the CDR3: TGCGCCAGCAGCCAAGATTTCCGGGGGCACGATACGCAGTATTTT.

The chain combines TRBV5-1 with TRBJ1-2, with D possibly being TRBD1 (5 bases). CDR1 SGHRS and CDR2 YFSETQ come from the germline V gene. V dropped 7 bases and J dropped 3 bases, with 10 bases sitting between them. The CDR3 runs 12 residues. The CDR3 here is CASGGNDYGYTF. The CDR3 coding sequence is TGCGCCAGCGGGGGGAACGACTATGGCTACACCTTC.

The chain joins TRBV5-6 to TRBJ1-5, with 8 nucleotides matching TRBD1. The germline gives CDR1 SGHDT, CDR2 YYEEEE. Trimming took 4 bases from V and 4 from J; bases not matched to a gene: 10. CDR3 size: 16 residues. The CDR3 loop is CASSIRTGNSNQPQHF. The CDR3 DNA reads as TGTGCCAGCAGCATTAGGACAGGGAACTCAAATCAGCCCCAGCATTTT.

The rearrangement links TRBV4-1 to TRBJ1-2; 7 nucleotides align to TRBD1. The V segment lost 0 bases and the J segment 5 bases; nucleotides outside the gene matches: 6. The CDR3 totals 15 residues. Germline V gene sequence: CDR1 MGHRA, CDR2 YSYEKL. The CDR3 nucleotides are TGCGCCAGCAGCCAAGATGTCAGGGGGACGTATGGCTACACCTTC. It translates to CASSQDVRGTYGYTF.

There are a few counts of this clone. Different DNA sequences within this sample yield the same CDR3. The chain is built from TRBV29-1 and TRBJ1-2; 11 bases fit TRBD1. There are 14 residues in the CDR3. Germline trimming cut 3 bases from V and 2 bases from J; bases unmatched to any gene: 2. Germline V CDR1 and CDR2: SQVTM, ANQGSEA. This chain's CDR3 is CSVDGTGGNYGYTF. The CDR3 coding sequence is TGCAGCGTTGACGGGACAGGGGGGAACTATGGCTACACCTTC.

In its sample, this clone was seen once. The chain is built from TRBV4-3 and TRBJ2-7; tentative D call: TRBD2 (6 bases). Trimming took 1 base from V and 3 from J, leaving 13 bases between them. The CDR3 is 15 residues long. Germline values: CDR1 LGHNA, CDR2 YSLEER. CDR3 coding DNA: TGCGCCAGCAGCCAAGGGCGGGGAGCCAGCTACGAGCAGTACTTC. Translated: CASSQGRGASYEQYF.

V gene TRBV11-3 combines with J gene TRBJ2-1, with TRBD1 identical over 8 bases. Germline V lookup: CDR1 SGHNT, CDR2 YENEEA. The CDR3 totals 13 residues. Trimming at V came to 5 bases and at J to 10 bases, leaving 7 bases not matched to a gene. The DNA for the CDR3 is TGTGCCAGCAGCGAGCATAGGGACAGGGAGCAGTTCTTC. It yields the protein CASSEHRDREQFF.

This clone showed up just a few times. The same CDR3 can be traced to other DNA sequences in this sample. CDR3 region: CAWSPGGTDTQYF. The CDR3 DNA reads TGTGCCTGGTCTCCGGGGGGAACAGATACGCAGTATTTT. The chain recombines TRBV30 with TRBJ2-3; TRBD2 matches at 7 bases. The trim removed 5 bases at V and 3 bases at J, leaving 5 bases unmatched. Germline CDR1 and CDR2: GTSNPN and SVGIG (reference sequence). CDR3 length: 13 residues.

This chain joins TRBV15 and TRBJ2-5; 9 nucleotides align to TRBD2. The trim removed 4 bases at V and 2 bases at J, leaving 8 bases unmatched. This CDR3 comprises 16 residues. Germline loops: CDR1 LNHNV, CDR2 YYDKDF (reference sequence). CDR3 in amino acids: CATSNYLAGRQETQYF. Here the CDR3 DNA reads TGTGCCACCAGCAACTATCTAGCGGGGAGACAAGAGACCCAGTACTTC. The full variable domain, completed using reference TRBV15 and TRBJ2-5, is DAMVIQNPRYQVTQFGKPVTLSCSQTLNHNVMYWYQQKSSQAPKLLFHYYDKDFNNEADTPDNFQSRRPNTSFCFLDIRSPGLGDTAMYLCATSNYLAGRQETQYFGPGTRLLVL.

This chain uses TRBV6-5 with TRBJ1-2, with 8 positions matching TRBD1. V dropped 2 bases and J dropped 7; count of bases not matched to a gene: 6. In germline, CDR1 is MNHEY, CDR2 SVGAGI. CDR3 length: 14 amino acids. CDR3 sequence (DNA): TGTGCCAGCAGTTACCTCGGACAGGGTAGTGGCTACACCTTC. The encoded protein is CASSYLGQGSGYTF.

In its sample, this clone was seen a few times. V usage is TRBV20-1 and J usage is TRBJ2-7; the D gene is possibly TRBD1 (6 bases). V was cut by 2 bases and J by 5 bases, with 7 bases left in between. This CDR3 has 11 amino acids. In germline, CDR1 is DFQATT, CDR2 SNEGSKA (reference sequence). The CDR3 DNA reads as TGCAGTGCTAGACAGGGGCACGAGCAGTACTTC. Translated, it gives CSARQGHEQYF.

The CDR3: CASGSYEQYF. DNA for the CDR3: TGTGCCAGCGGTTCCTACGAGCAGTACTTC. The chain combines TRBV7-9 with TRBJ2-7, with no clear D. The CDR3 sequence is 10 residues long. Germline CDR1 reads SEHNR; CDR2 reads FQNEAQ (reference sequence). Trimming stripped 8 bases from V and 1 base from J, with 3 bases between.

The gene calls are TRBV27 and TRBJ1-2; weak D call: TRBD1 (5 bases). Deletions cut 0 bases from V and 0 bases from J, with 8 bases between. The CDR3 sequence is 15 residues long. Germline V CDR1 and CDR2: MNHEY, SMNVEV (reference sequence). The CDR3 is CASSLSSQANYGYTF. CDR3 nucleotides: TGTGCCAGCAGTTTATCGTCACAGGCTAACTATGGCTACACCTTC.

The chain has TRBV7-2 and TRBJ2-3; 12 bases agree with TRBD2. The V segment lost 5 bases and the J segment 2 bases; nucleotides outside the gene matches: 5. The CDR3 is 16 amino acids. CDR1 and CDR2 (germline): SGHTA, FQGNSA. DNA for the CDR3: TGTGCCAGCAGCACAACTAGCGGGGGGAACACAGATACGCAGTATTTT. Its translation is CASSTTSGGNTDTQYF.

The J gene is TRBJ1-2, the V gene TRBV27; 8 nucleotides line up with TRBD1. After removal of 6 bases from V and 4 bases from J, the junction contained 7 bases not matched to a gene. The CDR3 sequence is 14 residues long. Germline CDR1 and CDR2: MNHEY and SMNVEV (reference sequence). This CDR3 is CASRRPGTGYGYTF. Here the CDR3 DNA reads TGTGCCAGCAGGAGACCCGGGACAGGCTATGGCTACACCTTC.

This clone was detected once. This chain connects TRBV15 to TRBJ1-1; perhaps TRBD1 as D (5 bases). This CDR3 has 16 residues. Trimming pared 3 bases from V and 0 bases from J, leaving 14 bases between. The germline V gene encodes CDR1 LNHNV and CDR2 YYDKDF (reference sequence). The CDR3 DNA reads TGTGCCACCAGCAGTCCCCCGGGGGAGTTGAACACTGAAGCTTTCTTT. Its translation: CATSSPPGELNTEAFF.

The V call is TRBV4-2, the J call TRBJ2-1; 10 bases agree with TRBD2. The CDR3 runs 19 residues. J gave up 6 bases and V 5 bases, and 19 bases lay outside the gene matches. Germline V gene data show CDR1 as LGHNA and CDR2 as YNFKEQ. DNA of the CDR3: TGTGCCAGCAGCTGGGGGAGCGGGGGGGCCCCCGGCGAATCCAATGAGCAGTTCTTC. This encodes CASSWGSGGAPGESNEQFF.

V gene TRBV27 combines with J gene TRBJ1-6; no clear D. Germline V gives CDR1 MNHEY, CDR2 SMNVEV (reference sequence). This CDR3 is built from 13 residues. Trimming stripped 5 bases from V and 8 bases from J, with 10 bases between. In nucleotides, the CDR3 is TGTGCCAGCAGTAGAATGCAGGATTCACCCCTCCACTTT. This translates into CASSRMQDSPLHF.

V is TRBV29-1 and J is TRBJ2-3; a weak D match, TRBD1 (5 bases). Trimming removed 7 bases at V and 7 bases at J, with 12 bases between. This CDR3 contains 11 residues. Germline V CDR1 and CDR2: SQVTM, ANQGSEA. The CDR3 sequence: CSADQGNTQYF. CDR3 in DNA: TGCAGCGCTGATCAGGGCAATACGCAGTATTTT.

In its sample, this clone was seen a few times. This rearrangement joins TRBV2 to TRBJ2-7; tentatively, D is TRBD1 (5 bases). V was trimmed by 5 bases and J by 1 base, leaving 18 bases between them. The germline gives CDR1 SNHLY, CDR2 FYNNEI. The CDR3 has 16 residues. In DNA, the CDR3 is TGTGCCAGCAGTCCTCCAATCGACAGAGATTCCTACGAGCAGTACTTC. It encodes CASSPPIDRDSYEQYF.

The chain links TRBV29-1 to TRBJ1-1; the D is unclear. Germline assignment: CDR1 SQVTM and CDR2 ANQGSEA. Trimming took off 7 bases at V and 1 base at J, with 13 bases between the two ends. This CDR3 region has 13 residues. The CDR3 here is CSGTSDGNTEAFF. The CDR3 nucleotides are TGCAGCGGGACCTCGGACGGGAACACTGAAGCTTTCTTT.

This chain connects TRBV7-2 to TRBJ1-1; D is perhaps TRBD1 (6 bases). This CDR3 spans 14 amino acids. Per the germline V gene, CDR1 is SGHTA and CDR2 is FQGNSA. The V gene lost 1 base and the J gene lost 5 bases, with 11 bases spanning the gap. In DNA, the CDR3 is TGTGCCAGCAGCTTAGTCAGGGGCCGAACTGAAGCTTTCTTT. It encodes CASSLVRGRTEAFF.

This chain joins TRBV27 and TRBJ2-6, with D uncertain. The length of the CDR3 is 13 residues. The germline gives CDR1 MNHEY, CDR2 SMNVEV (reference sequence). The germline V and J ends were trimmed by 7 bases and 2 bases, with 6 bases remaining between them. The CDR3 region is CASTTPGANVLTF. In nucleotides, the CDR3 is TGTGCCAGCACGACTCCTGGGGCCAACGTCCTGACTTTC.